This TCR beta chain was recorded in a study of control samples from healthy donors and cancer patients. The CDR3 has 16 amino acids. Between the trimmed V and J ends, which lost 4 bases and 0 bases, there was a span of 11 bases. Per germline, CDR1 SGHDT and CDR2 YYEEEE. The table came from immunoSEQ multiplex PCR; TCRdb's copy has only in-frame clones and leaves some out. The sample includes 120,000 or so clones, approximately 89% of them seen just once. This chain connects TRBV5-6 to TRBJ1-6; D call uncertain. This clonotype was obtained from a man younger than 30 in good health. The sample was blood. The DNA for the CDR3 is TGTGCCAGCAGCCCGCGGATGAGCTCCTATAATTCACCCCTCCACTTT. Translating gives CASSPRMSSYNSPLHF.